The clone carrying this T cell receptor (beta chain) was recorded a few times. Per the germline V gene, CDR1 is LGHNA and CDR2 is YNFKEQ. The V gene end was trimmed by 2 bases and the J gene end by 8 bases; junction bases not matched to a gene: 5. This CDR3 region has 13 residues. This sample was taken from a study of blood T cell repertoires in COVID-19. Study-level background: Specimens from acute and convalescent COVID-19 originated in the United States, Italy and Spain. T cells, B-cell-depleted T cells, or PBMCs supplied cDNA or gDNA.

As handled by the study authors: Counts of nucleated cells, estimated from reference gene primer amplification, were obtained. The repertoire was sequenced with immunoSEQ multiplex PCR; TCRdb's copy has only in-frame clones and lacks some. V, J and clone size are those of that table, while D and trimming were read from the DNA. Of under 65,000 clones listed, about 87% were seen once; the top ten hold approximately 6.5%. This sequence was found in a woman aged 55-70 years with COVID-19, enrolled during active disease. The chain joins TRBV4-2 to TRBJ1-2; TRBD1 agrees at 7 bases. The source material was peripheral blood. The CDR3 DNA reads TGTGCCAGCAGCCAAAAACAGGGGTTAGGCTACACCTTC. Protein sequence: CASSQKQGLGYTF.